Listed below are T cell receptor beta chains from one sample, sequenced in a study of cytomegalovirus exposure and HLA in healthy donors. The repertoire was sequenced with immunoSEQ multiplex PCR; TCRdb's copy has only in-frame clones and lacks some. The profile shows about 140,000 clones, about 80% of them singletons. The sequenced sample was PBMCs. These receptors all stem from a female donor in good health and CMV-seronegative. Both conserved end residues are part of each CDR3. Fields, in order: V gene, D gene, clone size, J gene, CDR3 DNA, CDR3 protein. D genes are given only for firm matches. The size entry is marked missing in some rows and otherwise reads once, few, many or a size class.

V: TRBV28; D: TRBD2; size: -; J: TRBJ2-7; DNA: TGTGCCAGCAGTTTACCGGGGGGCGAGCAGTACTTC; CDR3: CASSLPGGEQYF
V: TRBV27; D: -; size: -; J: TRBJ2-3; DNA: TGTGCCAGCAGTTGGCGCGGAGGTGCTACGCAGTATTTT; CDR3: CASSWRGGATQYF
V: TRBV5-4; D: -; size: -; J: TRBJ2-1; DNA: TGTGCCAGCAGACCTACAGGAGACTCCTACAATGAGCAGTTCTTC; CDR3: CASRPTGDSYNEQFF
V: TRBV7-2; D: -; size: -; J: TRBJ1-3; DNA: TGTGCCAGCAGCCCCGGGACACTACTGAGAAACACCATATATTTT; CDR3: CASSPGTLLRNTIYF
V: TRBV19; D: TRBD1; size: -; J: TRBJ1-2; DNA: TGTGCCAGTAGCCCGGGACAGAAGCTCTATGGCTACACCTTC; CDR3: CASSPGQKLYGYTF
V: TRBV10-3; D: TRBD2; size: -; J: TRBJ2-1; DNA: TGTGCCATCAGTGAGTGGCAGCGGGAGGGCAGGAATGAGCAGTTCTTC; CDR3: CAISEWQREGRNEQFF
V: TRBV28; D: TRBD1; size: -; J: TRBJ2-7; DNA: TGTGCCAGCAGGTCTCCGGGACAGGGCACCTACGAGCAGTACTTC; CDR3: CASRSPGQGTYEQYF
V: TRBV7-9; D: -; size: -; J: TRBJ1-2; DNA: TGTGCCAGCAGCTTAGAGCAGAGGGAGCATGGCTACACCTTC; CDR3: CASSLEQREHGYTF
V: TRBV5-6; D: -; size: -; J: TRBJ2-1; DNA: TGTGCCAGCAGCCTTACCGGGCAGGGCTACAATGAGCAGTTCTTC; CDR3: CASSLTGQGYNEQFF
V: TRBV9; D: TRBD2; size: -; J: TRBJ2-3; DNA: TGTGCCAGCAGCCACCCGCGGAGCGGGGGGGCGGATACGCAGTATTTT; CDR3: CASSHPRSGGADTQYF
V: TRBV5-1; D: -; size: once; J: TRBJ2-3; DNA: TGCGCCAGCAGCTCAGAGGGGGGGCCGAGCACAGATACGCAGTATTTT; CDR3: CASSSEGGPSTDTQYF
V: TRBV27; D: -; size: -; J: TRBJ1-1; DNA: TGTGCCAGCAGCTCACTTCCCGTAGCGTCGGGGAACACTGAAGCTTTCTTT; CDR3: CASSSLPVASGNTEAFF
V: TRBV7-7; D: TRBD1; size: -; J: TRBJ1-5; DNA: TGTGCTAGCAGCTTAAGGACAGGGGGATGGAGCAATCAGCCCCAGCATTTT; CDR3: CASSLRTGGWSNQPQHF
V: TRBV10-3; D: TRBD1; size: few; J: TRBJ1-5; DNA: TGTGCCATCAGAGGGGACAGCACTCATCAGCCCCAGCATTTT; CDR3: CAIRGDSTHQPQHF
V: TRBV6-5; D: TRBD1; size: -; J: TRBJ1-3; DNA: TGTGCCAGCAGTTCGGACAGGGCTGGAAACACCATATATTTT; CDR3: CASSSDRAGNTIYF
V: TRBV19; D: TRBD1; size: -; J: TRBJ2-5; DNA: TGTGCCAGTAGTGAATGGGACAGTACCCAAGAGACCCAGTACTTC; CDR3: CASSEWDSTQETQYF
V: TRBV5-1; D: TRBD1; size: -; J: TRBJ2-1; DNA: TGCGCCAGCAGCTCCGGAGGGGACAGGGGGCGGTACCACAATGAGCAGTTCTTC; CDR3: CASSSGGDRGRYHNEQFF
V: TRBV6-1; D: -; size: -; J: TRBJ2-7; DNA: TGTGCCAGCAATCGCCGAGCCTACGAGCAGTACTTC; CDR3: CASNRRAYEQYF
V: TRBV23-1; D: -; size: -; J: TRBJ1-1; DNA: TGCGCCAGCAGTCAAATCCATCGGGGAGTGAACACTGAAGCTTTCTTT; CDR3: CASSQIHRGVNTEAFF
V: TRBV29-1; D: TRBD1; size: once; J: TRBJ1-3; DNA: TGCAGCGTTGAAGTAGGAAGGACAGGGGCAGGAAACACCATATATTTT; CDR3: CSVEVGRTGAGNTIYF
V: TRBV19; D: TRBD1; size: -; J: TRBJ2-1; DNA: TGTGCCAGTAGTATAGGGCAGGGGGCTGGGGGGCAGTTCTTC; CDR3: CASSIGQGAGGQFF
V: TRBV11-2; D: TRBD1; size: -; J: TRBJ1-3; DNA: TGTGCCAGCAGCACACGACAGGGCTCTGGAAACACCATATATTTT; CDR3: CASSTRQGSGNTIYF
V: TRBV29-1; D: -; size: -; J: TRBJ2-2; DNA: TGCAGCGTTGCCAGGGTGGACACCGGGGAGCTGTTTTTT; CDR3: CSVARVDTGELFF